This TCR beta chain is drawn from a study of blood T cell repertoires in COVID-19. Assay: immunoSEQ multiplex PCR; the TCRdb copy retains only in-frame clones and omits some. This sample yields 270,000 or so clones, of which about 81% are seen a single time; more than 1.1% belongs to the top ten. Sample: peripheral blood. The TCR was taken from a human donor with COVID-19, enrolled during active disease. The donor label of this sample is uncertain.

CDR3 bases: TGTGCCAGCAGTAAGGACAGGGGGATCAATCAGCCCCAGCATTTT. Its protein product is CASSKDRGINQPQHF. V and J are TRBV28 and TRBJ1-5, with 10 bases lining up with TRBD1. In germline, CDR1 is MDHEN, CDR2 SYDVKM. V shed 5 bases, J shed 3 bases, and the junction held 4 bases outside the gene matches. The CDR3 runs to 15 residues.